This paragraph covers one T cell receptor beta chain sequence. Its target is unknown. Trimming took off 0 bases at V and 5 bases at J, with 13 bases between the two ends. Germline V gene sequence: CDR1 LNHNV, CDR2 YYDKDF (reference sequence). The CDR3 has 15 amino acids. The sample originates from a study of T cells in localized non-small cell lung cancer. Study outcomes and limitations: The study sequenced only one region of the tumor. As a result, intratumor heterogeneity could not be excluded and remains possible. Measurement of T cell clonality placed uninvolved adjacent lung highest, above the level in tumor. Elevated blood T cell density was associated with longer overall survival. In adjacent lung appeared a median roughly 56 of the top 100 tumor clones.

This table comes from immunoSEQ multiplex PCR, and its TCRdb copy is limited to in-frame clones, with some not included. The sample yields more than 15,000 clones, 70% to 90% seen once. Sample: peripheral blood, taken before any cancer treatment. The sequence derives from an older female donor with stage III squamous cell lung carcinoma. The chain couples TRBV15 to TRBJ1-2; D might be TRBD1 (5 bases). CDR3 nucleotides: TGTGCCACCAGCAGAGATTGGAGGGACCAATATGGCTACACCTTC. It translates to CATSRDWRDQYGYTF.